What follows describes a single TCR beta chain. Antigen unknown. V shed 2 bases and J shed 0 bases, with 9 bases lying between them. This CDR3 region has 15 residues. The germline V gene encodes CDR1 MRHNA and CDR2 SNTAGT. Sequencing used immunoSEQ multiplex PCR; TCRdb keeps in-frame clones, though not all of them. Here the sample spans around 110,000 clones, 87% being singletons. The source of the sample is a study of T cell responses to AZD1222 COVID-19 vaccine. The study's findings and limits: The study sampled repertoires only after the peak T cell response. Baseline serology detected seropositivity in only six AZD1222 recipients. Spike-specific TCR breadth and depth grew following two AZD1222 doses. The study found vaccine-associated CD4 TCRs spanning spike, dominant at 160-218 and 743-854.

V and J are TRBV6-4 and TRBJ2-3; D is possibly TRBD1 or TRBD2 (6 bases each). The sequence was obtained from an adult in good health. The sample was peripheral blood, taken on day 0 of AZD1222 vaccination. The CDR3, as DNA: TGTGCCAGCAGTGACACCGGGGGCAGCACAGATACGCAGTATTTT. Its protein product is CASSDTGGSTDTQYF.